Sequencing of this TCR beta chain was carried out in a study of T cells in localized non-small cell lung cancer. V lost 4 bases and J 7 bases, leaving 11 bases between the germline ends. The CDR3 contains 13 residues. The germline V gene has CDR1 MNHEY and CDR2 SMNVEV (reference sequence). On this clone itself: Antigen specificity is unknown. Other DNA sequences within the sample encode an identical CDR3.

Study-wide results and caveats: Uninvolved adjacent lung had more T cell clonality than any other tissue, topping tumor.

Profiling relied on immunoSEQ multiplex PCR, and the TCRdb table lists in-frame clones only, not all of them. The sample holds around 18,000 clones, over 80% seen once. The input for sequencing was peripheral blood, taken before any cancer treatment. The chain employs TRBV27 and TRBJ1-5, with TRBD1 as a possible D gene (6 bases). This sequence was found in a female donor over 55 with stage I lung adenocarcinoma. CDR3 region: CASSSQGRQPQHF. The CDR3 nucleotides are TGTGCCAGCAGTTCCCAGGGGAGACAGCCCCAGCATTTT.